This T cell receptor (beta chain) stems from a study of T cells after yellow fever vaccination. This CDR3 has 13 amino acids. V lost 6 bases, J lost 5 bases, and 13 bases lay in between. Each CDR3 protein is one row after TCRdb ran MiXCR on the 5' RACE reads. The sample includes roughly 300,000 distinct CDR3 sequences, roughly 8.4% of them seen just once. Study conclusions and caveats: Subsequent to the booster, the majority of primary-vaccination clones reappeared (around 95% CD4, about 90% CD8). A faster peak, day 5 versus 15, was reached by the weaker secondary response.

Notes on this clonotype: Its antigen is still unknown.

The receptor comes from a man aged 18 to 30 who received the YFV17D yellow fever vaccine. Sequencing used PBMCs, obtained about 41 days after the first yellow fever vaccination. V is TRBV12-3 or TRBV12-4 and J is TRBJ2-5, with a possible D match to TRBD1 (5 bases). CDR3 sequence (DNA): TGTGCCAGCAGAAGGGGTGCTACGGAGACCCAGTACTTC. Residues: CASRRGATETQYF.